This section outlines one T cell receptor beta chain sequence together with its context. No cognate antigen has been identified for it. Nothing much larger sits one base from this clone, and base qualities are not available. This sample is drawn from a study of Ad26.COV2.S vaccination and SARS-CoV-2 variants (dated by TCRdb to about 2021). Looking at the study overall: Donors in the vaccine arm were drawn from COV1001, a phase I-IIa trial of Ad26.COV2.S in healthy adults that was multicentre, randomized, double-blind and placebo-controlled. A total of 32 samples were included in the TCR-sequenced set, comprising roughly 19 Ad26.COV2.S vaccine recipients, 5 placebo recipients and 8 SARS-CoV-2 convalescent individuals. Investigators remained blinded to trial group allocation during experiments and outcome assessment. Trial participants were randomized into five groups of five: low-dose or high-dose Ad26.COV2.S given once or twice, or placebo on both occasions. The specificity and breadth of SARS-CoV-2-reactive T cell receptors after Ad26.COV2.S vaccination were assessed by TCRbeta repertoire sequencing. Ad26.COV2.S was administered intramuscularly at 5 x 10^10 or 1 x 10^11 viral particles, either as a single shot or as two shots given 56 days apart. The paper's findings and limits, for the study overall: Compared with placebo recipients, Ad26.COV2.S recipients showed higher spike-specific TCR breadth (P = 0.0014). According to the authors, total T cell responses may have been underestimated by the TCR breadth and depth analyses. After vaccination, spike-specific CD8+ and CD4+ T cell responses were reported to show substantial breadth. Vaccine and placebo recipients had similar non-spike TCR breadth, a finding consistent with the vaccine containing only spike. The study was not powered for comparison of responses between vaccine doses or regimens.

The CDR3 runs 15 amino acids, cysteine and phenylalanine included. Only the CDR3 DNA stays, 45 bases, in frame from base 1. Taken from the germline V gene, the CDR1 and CDR2 loops are SGHRS and YFSETQ. Trimming removed 5 bases from V and 2 bases from J; the gene matches leave 8 bases unexplained. Explained via the paper, the treatment or condition label denotes: around 19 received Ad26.COV2.S at low or high dose, single or two shots; about 5 received placebo; per-sample allocation not given. Repertoires of vaccine and placebo recipients were sequenced from samples taken on day 63 after the first injection. Cohort 1b enrolled 25 or so adults aged 18-55 years at a single site in Boston, USA, between 29 July and 7 August 2020. Ad26.COV2.S was a replication-incompetent adenovirus type 26 vector that expressed a prefusion-stabilized SARS-CoV-2 spike protein derived from the original Wuhan strain. TCRbeta CDR3 regions were sequenced with the immunoSEQ Assay. After extraction, genomic DNA underwent amplification by bias-controlled multiplex PCR, followed by high-throughput sequencing. In the paper's pipeline: To quantify the absolute abundance of every unique TCRbeta CDR3 region, sequences were collapsed and filtered. T cell fraction was estimated by normalizing TCRbeta template counts to usable DNA, which was measured by amplifying reference genes present in all nucleated cells. Repertoire TCRs were annotated as SARS-CoV-2-specific when V gene, CDR3 amino acid sequence and J gene were exactly matched to a known reactive TCR set. MIRA supplied the reference SARS-CoV-2 TCR set, which was filtered for enrichment in COVID-19-positive ImmuneCODE repertoires so that public or cross-reactive TCRs were removed. Using the MIRA antigens, annotated TCRs were further analysed by specific ORF or by position within an ORF. Depth was the summed frequency of annotated unique rearrangements, while breadth was defined as annotated unique rearrangements over total unique productive rearrangements. Two-sided Wilcoxon rank-sum tests were used to compare TCR breadth between groups. In its TCRdb copy, this immuneACCESS table keeps in-frame sequences only and misses some clones. Where compared with another copy, unresolved V genes explain less than half of these, and the others have no known cause. V and J calls and clone size are given by that table; D and trimming were obtained from the DNA. For this sample there are about 440,000 clones; less than 95% appear just once. Around 4.5% of the sample goes to the ten largest clones.

This sequence originates from a person between 18 and 65 years old who received the Ad26.COV2.S COVID-19 vaccine or a placebo. This specimen consisted of peripheral blood, obtained in a trial of Ad26.COV2.S vaccine versus placebo. This sequence uses TRBV5-1 and TRBJ2-7; the junction holds 9 bases that match TRBD1. The DNA sequence is TGCGCCAGCAGGGCCCGGGACAGGGAAGCCTACGAGCAGTACTTC. This yields the protein CASRARDREAYEQYF.